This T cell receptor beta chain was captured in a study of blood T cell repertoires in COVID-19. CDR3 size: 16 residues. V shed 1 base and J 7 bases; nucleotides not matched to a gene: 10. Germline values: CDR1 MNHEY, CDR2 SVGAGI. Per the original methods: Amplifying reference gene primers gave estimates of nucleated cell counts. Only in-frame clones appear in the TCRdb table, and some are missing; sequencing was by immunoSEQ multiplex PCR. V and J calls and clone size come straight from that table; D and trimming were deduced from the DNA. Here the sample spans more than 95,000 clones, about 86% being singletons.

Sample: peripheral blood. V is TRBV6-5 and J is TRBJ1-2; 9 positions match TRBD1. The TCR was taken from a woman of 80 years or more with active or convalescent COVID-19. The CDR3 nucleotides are TGTGCCAGCAGTTACTTACCACCGGGACAGGGTTTTGGCTACACCTTC. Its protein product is CASSYLPPGQGFGYTF.